A single sample is the source of the 11 T cell receptor beta chains below, sequenced in a study of control samples from healthy donors and cancer patients. TCRdb keeps only in-frame clones here, not all; method: immunoSEQ multiplex PCR. The profile covers over 200,000 clones, with around 80% appearing a single time and 13% taken by the ten largest. The sample taken for sequencing was PBMCs. The receptor set was obtained from a woman aged 55-70 years with lung cancer.

The V and J genes are TRBV10-3 and TRBJ2-2, with 10 bases aligning to TRBD2. Germline-derived CDR1 and CDR2 are ENHRY and SYGVKD. V shed 2 bases and J 4 bases; nucleotides not matched to a gene: 4. The CDR3 totals 16 residues. The CDR3 sequence: CAISEVQRGGTGELFF. The CDR3 DNA reads as TGTGCCATCAGTGAGGTCCAGCGGGGGGGCACCGGGGAGCTGTTTTTT.

The chain uses TRBV30 and TRBJ1-6; D may be TRBD1 (6 bases). The germline V gene encodes CDR1 GTSNPN and CDR2 SVGIG (reference sequence). The V and J ends lost 0 bases and 9 bases respectively, with 15 bases between them. CDR3 length: 15 amino acids. CDR3 loop: CAWSVTGMRGSPLHF. DNA for the CDR3: TGTGCCTGGAGTGTTACAGGGATGAGAGGTTCACCCCTCCACTTT.

The chain has TRBV2 and TRBJ1-2; TRBD1 matches 9 bases. The V segment lost 3 bases and the J segment 5 bases; nucleotides outside the gene matches: 4. The CDR3 covers 14 residues. CDR1 is SNHLY, CDR2 FYNNEI, per germline. CDR3 nucleotides: TGTGCCAGCAGTGATCTGACAGGGGGGTATGGCTACACCTTC. Translation: CASSDLTGGYGYTF.

This sequence joins TRBV7-9 and TRBJ2-7; 10 nucleotides line up with TRBD1. Per the germline V gene, CDR1 is SEHNR and CDR2 is FQNEAQ (reference sequence). The CDR3 has 16 amino acids. V was pared by 3 bases and J by 2 bases, with 7 bases of the junction left unmatched. CDR3 amino acids: CASSFDPGQGTYEQYF. The CDR3, as DNA: TGTGCCAGCAGCTTTGATCCGGGACAGGGGACCTACGAGCAGTACTTC. Combining the CDR3 with reference TRBV7-9 and TRBJ2-7 gives the whole variable domain DTGVSQNPRHKITKRGQNVTFRCDPISEHNRLYWYRQTLGQGPEFLTYFQNEAQLEKSRLLSDRFSAERPKGSFSTLEIQRTEQGDSAMYLCASSFDPGQGTYEQYFGPGTRLTVT.

The chain employs TRBV30 and TRBJ1-1; perhaps TRBD1 as D (5 bases). From germline, CDR1 is GTSNPN and CDR2 SVGIG (reference sequence). V was cut by 5 bases and J by 2 bases, with 12 bases left in between. This CDR3 spans 13 amino acids. The CDR3 DNA sequence: TGTGCCTGGGAGTCGACAGCTAACACTGAAGCTTTCTTT. Protein product: CAWESTANTEAFF. Looking up the rest from reference TRBV30 and TRBJ1-1 gives the full variable domain: SQTIHQWPATLVQPVGSPLSLECTVEGTSNPNLYWYRQAAGRGLQLLFYSVGIGQISSEVPQNLSASRPQDRQFILSSKKLLLSDSGFYLCAWESTANTEAFFGQGTRLTVV.

The chain carries TRBV18 and TRBJ2-7; TRBD2 aligns across 14 bases. J gave up 6 bases and V 5 bases, and 12 bases lay outside the gene matches. The CDR3 loop spans 17 amino acids. Per germline, CDR1 KGHSH and CDR2 LQKENI. Written as DNA, the CDR3 is TGTGCCAGCTCATCGACTAGCGGGAGGGCCGTCCGGCTCGAGCAGTACTTC. It translates to CASSSTSGRAVRLEQYF. Combining the CDR3 with reference TRBV18 and TRBJ2-7 gives the whole variable domain NAGVMQNPRHLVRRRGQEARLRCSPMKGHSHVYWYRQLPEEGLKFMVYLQKENIIDESGMPKERFSAEFPKEGPSILRIQQVVRGDSAAYFCASSSTSGRAVRLEQYFGPGTRLTVT.

This clone was seen only once. The chain employs TRBV24-1 and TRBJ2-2; 7 bases are a match to TRBD1. V lost 3 bases to trimming and J lost 5 bases; unmatched junction nucleotides: 8. This CDR3 spans 16 amino acids. Germline CDR1 and CDR2: KGHDR and SFDVKD. CDR3 sequence: CATSDARTGKTGELFF. The CDR3, as DNA: TGTGCCACCAGTGATGCCCGGACAGGAAAAACCGGGGAGCTGTTTTTT.

Worth noting for this clone: It is unclear where the CDR3 begins or ends on the DNA, so no DNA is shown, and the CDR3 is as TCRdb lists it. This CDR3 is CAWTNKGQNSPLHFGNMF. This rearrangement joins TRBV30 to TRBJ1-6. The CDR3 comprises 18 residues, both ends counted. Germline CDR1 GTSNPN, CDR2 SVGIG (reference sequence).

The rearrangement links TRBV10-3 to TRBJ2-7; the match to TRBD2 covers 8 bases. CDR3 length equals 14 residues. Germline loops: CDR1 ENHRY, CDR2 SYGVKD. J gave up 7 bases and V 4 bases, and 9 bases lay outside the gene matches. The CDR3 sequence is CAISGSREGQEQYF. The DNA for the CDR3 is TGTGCCATCAGTGGCTCACGGGAGGGCCAGGAGCAGTACTTC.

The genes are TRBV3-1 (or the pseudogene TRBV3-2) and TRBJ1-2, with a possible D match to TRBD1 (5 bases). The V end lost 0 bases, the J end lost 5 bases, and 13 bases lay between the germline ends. The CDR3 loop spans 15 amino acids. The germline gives CDR1 LGHDT, CDR2 YNNKEL (reference sequence). The CDR3 nucleotides read TGTGCCAGCAGCCAAGATTTAACAGGCTCGTATGGCTACACCTTC. Amino acids: CASSQDLTGSYGYTF.

Only one count was recorded for this clone. The CDR3 loop reads CASSPTASVQFF. DNA of the CDR3: TGTGCCAGCAGTCCGACTGCATCAGTGCAGTTCTTC. The chain employs TRBV2 and TRBJ2-1; the D is unclear. This CDR3 is built from 12 residues. Per the germline V gene, CDR1 is SNHLY and CDR2 is FYNNEI. Trimming cost V 5 bases and J 12 bases, with 14 bases left between them.